These 13 T cell receptor beta chains share one sample of origin, sequenced in a study of tumor-infiltrating lymphocytes in primary liver carcinoma (dated by TCRdb to the late 2010s). Without any cell sorting, total RNA and DNA were extracted together from around 18-30 mg of bulk tissue using the AllPrep DNA/RNA mini kit. The instrument given in TCRdb is Illumina HiSeq 2500. TCRbeta-specific cDNA was reverse-transcribed from about 0.45 ug total RNA using a constant-region primer and ProtoScript II reverse transcriptase. Construction of the TCRbeta libraries relied on three nested rounds of multiplex PCR, following a slightly modified ARM-PCR procedure. The first two PCR rounds used multiplex TRBV1-TRBV30 forward primers with a Cbeta reverse primer, each for roughly 10 cycles. TCRdb cleaned the public reads at Q25 with fastp, built clones with MiXCR and kept in-frame beta chains. Rows with a matching CDR3 protein are joined into one entry that keeps the most common DNA and genes. Within this sample are some 110,000 distinct CDR3 sequences, with 60% to 80% of them counted one time only. The ten largest make up approximately 8% of the sample.

The sequencing input was liver tumor tissue from sampling region 3. Taken with the paper, the label for cell subset or site translates to: tumor region T3, left-lateral pole. The source is a woman aged 55 to 70 with primary liver carcinoma and hepatitis B virus infection.

With regard to this clonotype: With a much larger clone just one base away, this may be a read error. The chain joins TRBV29-1 to TRBJ1-1, with D perhaps matching TRBD1 (5 bases). V gave up 1 base and J gave up 4 bases, with 10 bases separating them. The CDR3 is 13 amino acids. Germline CDR1 SQVTM, CDR2 ANQGSEA. The CDR3 DNA is TGCAGCGTTGAAGGGGGGGAGGGCACTGAAGCTTTCTTT. It codes for CSVEGGEGTEAFF. The full variable domain, completed using reference TRBV29-1 and TRBJ1-1, is SAVISQKPSRDICQRGTSLTIQCQVDSQVTMMFWYRQQPGQSLTLIATANQGSEATYESGFVIDKFPISRPNLTFSTLTVSNMSPEDSSIYLCSVEGGEGTEAFFGQGTRLTVV.

This clonotype appeared many times. The J gene is TRBJ1-1, the V gene TRBV6-5; D possibly corresponds to TRBD1 (5 bases). CDR3 length equals 13 residues. V shed 1 base and J shed 10 bases, with 13 bases lying between them. Germline V gives CDR1 MNHEY, CDR2 SVGAGI. Written as DNA, the CDR3 is TGTGCCAGCAGTTACTTTACTACAGGAGTAGCTTTCTTT. It specifies CASSYFTTGVAFF.

This clonotype was recorded a few times. This CDR3 reads CASSSELYNEQFF. CDR3 sequence (DNA): TGTGCCAGCAGCTCAGAATTATACAATGAGCAGTTCTTC. This chain uses TRBV11-2 with TRBJ2-1; no definite D call. Deletions cut 4 bases from V and 4 bases from J, with 8 bases between. CDR3 length equals 13 residues. Germline CDR1 SGHAT, CDR2 FQNNGV.

This clonotype has at least ten counts. The chain uses TRBV28 and TRBJ2-6; D not certain. Trimming took 4 bases from V and 1 from J, leaving 5 bases between them. CDR1 MDHEN and CDR2 SYDVKM come from the germline V gene. CDR3 length: 14 residues. CDR3 DNA sequence: TGTGCCAGCAGTTCCATTTCTGGGGCCAACGTCCTGACTTTC. It codes for CASSSISGANVLTF.

Details on this clonotype: One junction end disagrees with the germline gene, perhaps due to a read error. The J gene is TRBJ2-3, the V gene TRBV12-3 or TRBV12-4; 7 bases line up with TRBD2. This CDR3 is 16 amino acids long. The DNA of the CDR3 is TGTGCCAACAGTGACATAGGGCCAGGGAGGGCATATACGCAGTATTTT. The encoded protein is CANSDIGPGRAYTQYF.

Of note for this clonotype: This clone may be a read error of a much larger clone one base away. The V call is TRBV7-9, the J call TRBJ2-5, with D tentatively TRBD1 (5 bases). V lost 2 bases and J lost 9, with 13 bases in between. CDR3 length: 13 residues. From germline, CDR1 is SEHNR and CDR2 FQNEAQ (reference sequence). The CDR3, as DNA: TGTGCCAGCAGCTTACGTCAGGGTGAGGCCCAGTACTTC. Its translation is CASSLRQGEAQYF.

Comments on this clonotype: Compared with germline, one end of the junction differs, possibly owing to a read error. This chain links TRBV6-5 with TRBJ2-2; D possibly corresponds to TRBD1 (6 bases). Germline loops: CDR1 MNHEY, CDR2 SVGAGI. This CDR3 is built from 15 residues. DNA of the CDR3: TGTGCCAGCAGGGATGGGGATCGGGACATCGGGAAGCTGTTTTTT. Amino acids: CASRDGDRDIGKLFF.

With regard to this clonotype: Its ends do not fully match the called genes, so a read error is possible. The chain recombines TRBV13 with TRBJ2-1; TRBD1 is a possible D gene (6 bases). Germline CDR1 is PRHDT and CDR2 is FYEKMQ (reference sequence). The CDR3 has 12 amino acids. The CDR3 here is CTSSHRDNEQFF. The CDR3 coding sequence is TGTACCAGCAGTCACAGGGACAATGAGCAGTTCTTC.

With respect to this clonotype: One junction end does not reproduce the germline sequence, and a read error may be involved. The rearrangement links TRBV11-3 to TRBJ2-1; possibly TRBD2 for D (5 bases). The CDR3 length is 15 residues. Germline assignment: CDR1 SGHNT and CDR2 YENEEA. As DNA, the CDR3 is TGTGCCAACAGCTTAGGAGCTAGCTGGAAGCTTGAGCAGTTCTTC. Translated: CANSLGASWKLEQFF.

On this clonotype: An end of the junction does not agree with germline; a read error may underlie this. The V gene is TRBV10-1, the J gene TRBJ2-3; a possible D gene is TRBD2 (8 bases). Germline V lookup: CDR1 WNHNN, CDR2 SYGVQD (reference sequence). The CDR3 covers 15 residues. This CDR3 reads CASKTSVRGTDTQYF. CDR3 sequence (DNA): TGCGCCAGTAAGACTAGCGTGAGGGGGACAGATACACAGTATTTT.

This clonotype was recorded at least ten times. The J gene is TRBJ2-1, the V gene TRBV29-1; perhaps TRBD2 as D (6 bases). V shed 8 bases and J shed 4 bases, with 21 bases lying between them. The CDR3 is 15 residues long. In germline, CDR1 is SQVTM, CDR2 ANQGSEA. CDR3 sequence reads: CSLTLAEGRYNEQFF. The DNA for the CDR3 is TGCAGCCTCACCCTGGCGGAGGGGAGATACAATGAGCAGTTCTTC.

The table lists this clonotype with a count of one. The chain uses TRBV2 and TRBJ2-7, with TRBD1 identical over 8 bases. The V gene's germline CDR1 is SNHLY and CDR2 FYNNEI. This CDR3 spans 16 amino acids. Germline trimming cut 4 bases from V and 6 bases from J; bases unmatched to any gene: 14. CDR3 coding DNA: TGTGCCAGCAGTGCCCCTTCCGGGACAGGTATCTGCGAGCAGTACTTC. Translated: CASSAPSGTGICEQYF.

This clonotype was seen a single time. V usage is TRBV14 and J usage is TRBJ2-2; 9 positions match TRBD2. The CDR3 consists of 14 residues. Germline V gene lookup returns CDR1 SGHDN and CDR2 FVKESK. With 6 bases clipped from V and 7 bases from J, the junction kept 6 bases outside the gene matches. CDR3 in DNA: TGTGCCAGCAGGACTAGCGGATATGGCGGGGAGCTGTTTTTT. Its protein is CASRTSGYGGELFF. Drawing the rest from reference TRBV14 and TRBJ2-2, the complete variable domain is EAGVTQFPSHSVIEKGQTVTLRCDPISGHDNLYWYRRVMGKEIKFLLHFVKESKQDESGMPNNRFLAERTGGTYSTLKVQPAELEDSGVYFCASRTSGYGGELFFGEGSRLTVL.